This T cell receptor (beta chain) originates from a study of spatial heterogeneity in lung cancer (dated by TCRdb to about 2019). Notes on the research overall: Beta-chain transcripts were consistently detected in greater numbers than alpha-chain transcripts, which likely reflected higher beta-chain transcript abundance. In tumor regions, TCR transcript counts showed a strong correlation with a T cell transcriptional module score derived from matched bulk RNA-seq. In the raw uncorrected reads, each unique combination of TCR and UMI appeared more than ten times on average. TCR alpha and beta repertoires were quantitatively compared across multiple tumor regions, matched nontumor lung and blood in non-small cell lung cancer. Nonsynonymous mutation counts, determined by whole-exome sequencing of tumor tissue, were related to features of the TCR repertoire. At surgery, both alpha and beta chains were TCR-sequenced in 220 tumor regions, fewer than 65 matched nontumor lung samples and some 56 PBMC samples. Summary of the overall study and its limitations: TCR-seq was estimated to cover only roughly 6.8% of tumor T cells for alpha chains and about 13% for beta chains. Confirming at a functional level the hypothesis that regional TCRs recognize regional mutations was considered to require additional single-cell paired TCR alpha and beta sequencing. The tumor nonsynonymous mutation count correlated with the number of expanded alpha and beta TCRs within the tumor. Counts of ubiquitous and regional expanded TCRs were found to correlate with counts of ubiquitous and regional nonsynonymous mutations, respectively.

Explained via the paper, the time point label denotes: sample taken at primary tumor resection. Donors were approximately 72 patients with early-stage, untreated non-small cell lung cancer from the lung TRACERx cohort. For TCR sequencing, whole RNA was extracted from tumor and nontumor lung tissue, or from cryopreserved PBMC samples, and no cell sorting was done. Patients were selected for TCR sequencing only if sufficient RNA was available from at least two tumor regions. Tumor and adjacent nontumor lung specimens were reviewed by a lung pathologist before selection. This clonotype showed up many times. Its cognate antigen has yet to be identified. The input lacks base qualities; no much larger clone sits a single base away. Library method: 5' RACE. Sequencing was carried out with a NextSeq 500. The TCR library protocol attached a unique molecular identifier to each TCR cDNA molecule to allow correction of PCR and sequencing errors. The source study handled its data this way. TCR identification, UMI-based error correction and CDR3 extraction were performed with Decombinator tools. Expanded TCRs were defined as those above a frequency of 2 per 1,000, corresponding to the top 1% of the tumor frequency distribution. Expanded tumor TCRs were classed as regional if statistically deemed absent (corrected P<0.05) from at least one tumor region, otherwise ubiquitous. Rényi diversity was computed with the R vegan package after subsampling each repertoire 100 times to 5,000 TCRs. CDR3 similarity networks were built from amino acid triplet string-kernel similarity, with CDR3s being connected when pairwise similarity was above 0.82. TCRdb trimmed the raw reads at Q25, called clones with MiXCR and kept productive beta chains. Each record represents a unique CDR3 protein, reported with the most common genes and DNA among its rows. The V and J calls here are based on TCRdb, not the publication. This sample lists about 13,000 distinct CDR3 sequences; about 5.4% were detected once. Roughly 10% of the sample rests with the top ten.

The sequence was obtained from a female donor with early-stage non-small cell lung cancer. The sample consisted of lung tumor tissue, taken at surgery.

The DNA sequence follows: TGTGCCAGCAAAACAAAGGGTTGGACCGGGGAGCTGTTTTTT. This yields the protein CASKTKGWTGELFF. The sequence is built from TRBV11-2 and TRBJ2-2; a confident D gene designation cannot be given. Per the germline V gene, SGHAT is the CDR1 and FQNNGV is the CDR2. From the cysteine up to the phenylalanine, the CDR3 has a length of 14 residues. Only the CDR3 portion is preserved as DNA: 42 bases, with reading frame beginning at the first base. V loses 7 bases of germline sequence and J loses 5 bases, and the interval between the two ends is 14 bases.